The present entry profiles one T cell receptor (beta chain) with its context. This clone was counted ten times or more. Its target antigen remains unknown. Read coverage stops 3 residues before the CDR3 terminus; the germline J gene supplies the remainder. Standard criteria, namely reduction of serum IgG, IgA and/or IgM below the normal range together with specific antibody deficiency, were applied for the diagnosis of CVID. There were around 45 subjects in the CVID group (approximately 15 female and around 30 male), ranging in age from roughly 8 to 65 years, with a mean age of 40. Most of the CVID patients and most of the healthy controls were of Caucasian heritage. At the time of study participation, every CVID subject had been on replacement immunoglobulin therapy for at least one year. No CVID subject was ill or taking immunomodulatory or immunosuppressive medication when blood was collected. Heparinized peripheral whole blood samples of about 4.5 to 9 ml were collected from each donor. Genomic DNA from adults with common variable immune deficiency (CVID) and from healthy adult controls was used to sequence TCRbeta CDR3 repertoires. To isolate peripheral blood mononuclear cells, diluted blood was subjected to density centrifugation over Hypaque 1077 or Ficoll-Paque. Genomic DNA was obtained from unsorted mononuclear cells through either Qiagen column purification or a centrifugation-based method.

This sample was included in a study of T cell clonality in common variable immunodeficiency (dated by TCRdb to 2013 to 2016). General conclusions and limits of the study: Reportedly, TCRbeta sequences from CVID had fewer deletions and N-nucleotide insertions, and highly modified clones with 13 or more V deletions were absent from CVID. Healthy controls shared more TCRbeta clones with each other than CVID subjects shared among themselves (p < 0.0001). TCRbeta clonality was higher in CVID subjects than in healthy controls (t-test p = 0.018), and the increase was most characteristic of about a third of subjects. Despite equal DNA input, controls averaged about 81,820 unique sequences per sample versus around 32,000 in CVID samples. Differences among patients in the CVID cohort limited the correlations between repertoire features and clinical complications. The authors noted that sequencing repertoires of T cell subpopulations would be needed to clarify what caused the increased clonality in CVID.

The germline V gene supplies CDR1 SQVTM and CDR2 ANQGSEA. Measured from the cysteine to the phenylalanine, the CDR3 is 12 residues long. The DNA covers only part of the CDR3, 27 bases in frame from base 1. Trimming at the junction amounts to 7 bases on V and 3 bases on J, and the germline ends lie 13 bases apart. For sequencing input, CVID and control samples contributed equivalent amounts of genomic DNA. For every sample, a 60 bp segment covering the rearranged TCRbeta CDR3 region was amplified and then sequenced. TCRbeta amplification used the immunoSEQ assay, a bias-corrected multiplex PCR with high-throughput sequencing. Concerning the study's data processing: Every unique nucleotide sequence counted as a clone and was annotated with V, D and J genes, copy number and frequency. Sequences were labeled productive if in frame, and non-productive if out of frame or containing stop codons. As previously described, clonality was computed from Shannon's entropy. The predicted amino acid sequences of productive clones were used to derive the mean CDR3 Kyte-Doolittle hydropathy. Scaled V gene usage was hierarchically clustered using Manhattan distance and complete linkage with the R hclust function. Sharing of clones by CDR3 amino acid sequence was evaluated by resampling 12 repertoires per group over 100 rounds. The repertoires were searched for around 72 published EBV-specific and approximately 250 published CMV-specific TCRbeta sequences. A couple of CVID samples that yielded fewer than 10,000 sequences were excluded from the analysis, so approximately 40 CVID repertoires were retained. The clones in this table, taken by TCRdb from immuneACCESS, are in-frame only. Not every clone is retained; where verified, under half of the shortfall comes from an unresolved V gene, and the cause of the rest is unknown. The DNA gave D and trimming, while V, J and clone size come from that table. The table for this sample lists roughly 33,000 clones, none of them counted only once. 6.1% of the sample rests with the top ten.

The chain employs TRBV29-1 and TRBJ2-7, with TRBD1 tentatively as D gene (6 bases match). This receptor was taken from a human donor with common variable immunodeficiency. The specimen was peripheral blood mononuclear cells. The covered CDR3 bases are TGCAGCGCTGGGGGCGAAAGCTACGAG. Its coded protein is CSAGGESYE. The whole CDR3 is CSAGGESYEQYF.